The clone carrying this T cell receptor (beta chain) counts as medium-sized. Its cognate antigen is unknown. The sample has other DNA sequences that encode this CDR3 too. Per the original methods: The distant-metastasis classifier for papillary thyroid cancer was built from CDR3 differences across clinicopathological groups. TCRdb re-clonotyped the PCR reads through MiXCR. TCRdb's processing, not the authors' own work, is the source of the V and J calls. The table lists roughly 20,000 clones, 30% to 35% of them singletons. This specimen comes from a study of metastatic and nonmetastatic thyroid tumors. In the study overall: Thyroid patients, malignant and benign, had repertoires compared across blood and tumor or nodule tissue.

All patients were treatment-naive before thyroid surgery. Germline V gene sequence: CDR1 SGHRS, CDR2 YFSETQ. This CDR3 is 14 amino acids long. Trimming took off 1 base at V and 2 bases at J, with 10 bases between the two ends. Points from the study as a whole: Benign nodules were reported to have significantly lower TCR beta diversity than malignant thyroid tumors, in blood and tumor.

The source of this sequence is a male donor with papillary thyroid cancer or a benign thyroid nodule (not recorded which). Some clones in this sample may be carry-over from other donors' samples. The sample taken for sequencing was tumor tissue. The V and J genes are TRBV5-1 and TRBJ2-7, with D unresolved. The CDR3 loop is CASSLPGLTYEQYF. In nucleotides, the CDR3 is TGCGCCAGCAGCTTGCCGGGCTTAACCTACGAGCAGTACTTC.